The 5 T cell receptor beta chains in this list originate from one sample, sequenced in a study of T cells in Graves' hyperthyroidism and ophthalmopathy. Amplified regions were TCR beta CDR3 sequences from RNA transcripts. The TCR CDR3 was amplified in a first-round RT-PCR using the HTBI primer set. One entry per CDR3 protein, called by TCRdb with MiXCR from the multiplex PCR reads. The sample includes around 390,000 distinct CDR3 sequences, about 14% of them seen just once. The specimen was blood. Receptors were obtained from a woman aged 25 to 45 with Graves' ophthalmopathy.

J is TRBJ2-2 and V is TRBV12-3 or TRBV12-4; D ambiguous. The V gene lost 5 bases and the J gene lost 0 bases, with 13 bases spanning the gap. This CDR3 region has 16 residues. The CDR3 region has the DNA TGTGCCAGCAGTATATGGACGGGCGCGAACACCGGGGAGCTGTTTTTT. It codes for CASSIWTGANTGELFF.

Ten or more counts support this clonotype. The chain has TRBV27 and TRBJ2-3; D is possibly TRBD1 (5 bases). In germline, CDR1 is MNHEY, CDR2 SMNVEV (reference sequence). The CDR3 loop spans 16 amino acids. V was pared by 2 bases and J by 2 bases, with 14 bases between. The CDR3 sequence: CASSLEGYRITDTQYF. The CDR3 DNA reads TGTGCCAGCAGTTTAGAAGGGTACAGGATCACAGATACGCAGTATTTT.

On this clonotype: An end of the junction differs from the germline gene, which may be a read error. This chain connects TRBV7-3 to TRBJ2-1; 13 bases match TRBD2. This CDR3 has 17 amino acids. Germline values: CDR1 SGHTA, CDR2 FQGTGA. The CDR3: CASSLPTSGGARGEQLF. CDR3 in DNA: TGCGCCAGCAGCTTACCTACTAGCGGGGGGGCTAGGGGTGAGCAGCTCTTC.

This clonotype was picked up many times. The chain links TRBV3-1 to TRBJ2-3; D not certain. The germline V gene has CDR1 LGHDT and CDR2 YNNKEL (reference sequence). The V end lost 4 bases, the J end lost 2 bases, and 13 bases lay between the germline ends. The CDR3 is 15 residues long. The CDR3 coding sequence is TGTGCCAGCAGCCTTCTACATGGGTCCACAGATACGCAGTATTTT. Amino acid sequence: CASSLLHGSTDTQYF.

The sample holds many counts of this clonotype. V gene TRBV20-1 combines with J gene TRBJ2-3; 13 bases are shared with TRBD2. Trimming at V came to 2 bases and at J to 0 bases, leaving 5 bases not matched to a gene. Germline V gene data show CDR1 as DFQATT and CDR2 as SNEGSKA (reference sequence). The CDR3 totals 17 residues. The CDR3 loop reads CSARRLAGGPSTDTQYF. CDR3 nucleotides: TGCAGTGCTAGAAGACTAGCGGGGGGACCAAGCACAGATACGCAGTATTTT.